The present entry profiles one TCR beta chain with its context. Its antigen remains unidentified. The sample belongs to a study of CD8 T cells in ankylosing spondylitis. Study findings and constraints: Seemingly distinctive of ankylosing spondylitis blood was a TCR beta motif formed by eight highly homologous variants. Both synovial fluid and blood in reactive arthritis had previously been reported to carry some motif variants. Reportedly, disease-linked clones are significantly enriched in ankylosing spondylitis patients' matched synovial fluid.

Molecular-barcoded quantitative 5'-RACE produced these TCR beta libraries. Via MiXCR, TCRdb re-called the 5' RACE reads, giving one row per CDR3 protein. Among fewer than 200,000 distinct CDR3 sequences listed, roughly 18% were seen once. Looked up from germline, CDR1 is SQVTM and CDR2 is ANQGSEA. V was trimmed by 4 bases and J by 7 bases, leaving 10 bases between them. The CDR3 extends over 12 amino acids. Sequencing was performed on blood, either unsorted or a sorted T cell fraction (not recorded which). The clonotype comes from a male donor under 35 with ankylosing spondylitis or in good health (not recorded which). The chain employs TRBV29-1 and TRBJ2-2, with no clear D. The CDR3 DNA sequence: TGCAGCGTTGCCTTATCTGTCGGGGAGCTGTTTTTT. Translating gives CSVALSVGELFF.